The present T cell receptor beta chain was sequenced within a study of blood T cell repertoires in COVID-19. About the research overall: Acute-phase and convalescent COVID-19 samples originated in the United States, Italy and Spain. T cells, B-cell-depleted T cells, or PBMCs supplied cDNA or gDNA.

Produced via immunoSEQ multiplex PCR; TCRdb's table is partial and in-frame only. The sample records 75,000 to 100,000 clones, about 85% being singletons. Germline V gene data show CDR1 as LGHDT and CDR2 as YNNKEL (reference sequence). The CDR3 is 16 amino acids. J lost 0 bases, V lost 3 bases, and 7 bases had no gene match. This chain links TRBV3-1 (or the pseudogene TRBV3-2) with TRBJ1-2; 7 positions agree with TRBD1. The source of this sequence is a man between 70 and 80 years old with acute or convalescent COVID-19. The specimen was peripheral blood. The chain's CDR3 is CASSHSAGTANYGYTF. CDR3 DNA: TGTGCCAGCAGCCACAGTGCAGGGACAGCTAACTATGGCTACACCTTC.